This T cell receptor (beta chain) was sequenced for a study of blood T cell repertoires in COVID-19. At the level of the study: Samples taken during acute and convalescent COVID-19 were collected in the United States, Italy and Spain. Sources were T cells, B-cell-depleted T cells, or PBMCs; the material itself was cDNA or gDNA.

Seattle patients were enrolled while actively infected and followed longitudinally. Authors' data handling: Amplification from reference gene primers served as the basis for estimated nucleated cell counts. Some clones are missing from TCRdb's copy, which holds only in-frame ones; the method was immunoSEQ multiplex PCR. The DNA was the basis for D and trimming; V, J and clone size are from that table. The sample consists of some 230,000 clones, 85% to 90% of them appearing once. The V gene lost 2 bases and the J gene lost 5 bases, with 20 bases spanning the gap. The CDR3 is made up of 17 amino acids. The germline CDR1 and CDR2 sequences are MNHNS and SASEGT.

The chain recombines TRBV6-1 with TRBJ2-3, with a tentative D call TRBD1 (6 bases). Sequenced sample: peripheral blood. This receptor was identified in a woman in her forties or fifties with COVID-19, enrolled during active disease. CDR3 in DNA: TGTGCCAGCAGTGAAAGGGGGTCGACAAGGTGGGGAGATACGCAGTATTTT. The encoded protein is CASSERGSTRWGDTQYF.